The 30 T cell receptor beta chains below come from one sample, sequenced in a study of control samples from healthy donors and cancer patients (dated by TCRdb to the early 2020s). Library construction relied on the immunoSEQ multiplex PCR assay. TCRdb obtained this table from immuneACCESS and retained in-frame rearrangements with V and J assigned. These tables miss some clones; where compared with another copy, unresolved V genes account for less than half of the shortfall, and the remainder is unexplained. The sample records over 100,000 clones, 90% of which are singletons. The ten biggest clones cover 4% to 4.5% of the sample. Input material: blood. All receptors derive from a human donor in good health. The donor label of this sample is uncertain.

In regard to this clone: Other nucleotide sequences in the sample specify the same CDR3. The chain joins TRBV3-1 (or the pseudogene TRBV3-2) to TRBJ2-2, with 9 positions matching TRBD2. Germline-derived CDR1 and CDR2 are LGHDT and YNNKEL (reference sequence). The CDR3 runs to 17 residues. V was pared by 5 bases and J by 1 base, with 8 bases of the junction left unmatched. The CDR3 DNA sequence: TGTGCCAGCAGCTTCCGGCGGGGGGGCGGGAACACCGGGGAGCTGTTTTTT. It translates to CASSFRRGGGNTGELFF.

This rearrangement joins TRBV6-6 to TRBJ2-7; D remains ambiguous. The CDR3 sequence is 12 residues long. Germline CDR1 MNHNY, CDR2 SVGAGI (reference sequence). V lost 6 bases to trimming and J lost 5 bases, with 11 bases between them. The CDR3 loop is CASSPLGNEQYF. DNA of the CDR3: TGTGCCAGCAGCCCTCTAGGAAACGAGCAGTACTTC.

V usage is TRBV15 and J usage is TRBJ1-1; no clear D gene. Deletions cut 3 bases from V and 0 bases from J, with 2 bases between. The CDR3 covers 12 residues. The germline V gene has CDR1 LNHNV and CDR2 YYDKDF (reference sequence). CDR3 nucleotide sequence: TGTGCCACCAGCAGGATGAACACTGAAGCTTTCTTT. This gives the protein CATSRMNTEAFF.

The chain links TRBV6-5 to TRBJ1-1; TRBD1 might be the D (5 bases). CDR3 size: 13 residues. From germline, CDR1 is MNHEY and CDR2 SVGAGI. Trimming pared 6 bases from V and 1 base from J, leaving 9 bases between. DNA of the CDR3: TGTGCCAGCAGCGCCGGGGCGAACACTGAAGCTTTCTTT. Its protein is CASSAGANTEAFF.

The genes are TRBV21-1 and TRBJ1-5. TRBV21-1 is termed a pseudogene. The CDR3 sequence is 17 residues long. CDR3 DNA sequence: TGTGCCAGCAAGGGGTCCTCTTTTTGGGGAGGGGATCAGCCCCAGCATTTT. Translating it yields CASKGSSFWGGDQPQHF.

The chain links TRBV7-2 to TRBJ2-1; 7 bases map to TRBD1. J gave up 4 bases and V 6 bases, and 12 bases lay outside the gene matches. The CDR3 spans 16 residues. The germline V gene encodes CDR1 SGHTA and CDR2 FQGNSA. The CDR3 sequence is CASSRIRDRVYNEQFF. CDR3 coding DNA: TGTGCCAGCAGTCGTATCCGGGACAGAGTTTACAATGAGCAGTTCTTC.

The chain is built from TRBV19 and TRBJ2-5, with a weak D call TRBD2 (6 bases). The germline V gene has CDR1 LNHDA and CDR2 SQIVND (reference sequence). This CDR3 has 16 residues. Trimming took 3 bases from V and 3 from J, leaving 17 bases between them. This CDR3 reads CASSIGRAGWKETQYF. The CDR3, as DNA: TGTGCCAGTAGTATCGGTAGGGCGGGGTGGAAAGAGACCCAGTACTTC.

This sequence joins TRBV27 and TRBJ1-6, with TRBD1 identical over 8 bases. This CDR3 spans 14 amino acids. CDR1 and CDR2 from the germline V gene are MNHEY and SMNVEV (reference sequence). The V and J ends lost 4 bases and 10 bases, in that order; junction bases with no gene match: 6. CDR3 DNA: TGTGCCAGCAGTTATGGACAGGGTTTGTCACCCCTCCACTTT. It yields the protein CASSYGQGLSPLHF.

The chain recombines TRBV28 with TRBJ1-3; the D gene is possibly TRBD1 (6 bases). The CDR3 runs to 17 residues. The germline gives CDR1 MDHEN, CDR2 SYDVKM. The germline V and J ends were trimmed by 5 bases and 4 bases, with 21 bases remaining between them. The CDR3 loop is CASSRDRTVLIGNTIYF. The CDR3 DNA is TGTGCCAGCAGTCGAGACCGGACAGTCCTTATCGGAAACACCATATATTTT.

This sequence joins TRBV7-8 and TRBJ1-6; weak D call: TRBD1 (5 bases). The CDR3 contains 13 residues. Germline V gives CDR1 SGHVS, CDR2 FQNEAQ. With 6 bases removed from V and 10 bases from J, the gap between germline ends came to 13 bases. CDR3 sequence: CASRPTDRSPLHF. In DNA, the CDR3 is TGTGCCAGCAGACCTACCGACAGATCACCCCTCCACTTT.

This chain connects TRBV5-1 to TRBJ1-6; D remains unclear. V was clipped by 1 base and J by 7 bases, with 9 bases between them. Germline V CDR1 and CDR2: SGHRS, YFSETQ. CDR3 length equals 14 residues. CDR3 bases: TGCGCCAGCAGCTTGAATCTAGAGAATTCACCCCTCCACTTT. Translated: CASSLNLENSPLHF.

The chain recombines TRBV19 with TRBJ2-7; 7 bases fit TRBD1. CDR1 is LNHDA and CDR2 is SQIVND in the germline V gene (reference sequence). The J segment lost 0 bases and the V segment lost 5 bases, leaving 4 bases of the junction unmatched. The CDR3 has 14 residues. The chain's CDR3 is CASSSGGSSYEQYF. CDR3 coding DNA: TGTGCCAGTAGTTCAGGGGGAAGCTCCTACGAGCAGTACTTC.

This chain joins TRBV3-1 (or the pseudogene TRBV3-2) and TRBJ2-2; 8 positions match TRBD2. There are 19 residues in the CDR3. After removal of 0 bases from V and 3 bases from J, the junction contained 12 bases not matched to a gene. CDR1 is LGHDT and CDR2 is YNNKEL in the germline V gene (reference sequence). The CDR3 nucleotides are TGTGCCAGCAGCCAAGATCACGCAACGGGGGGGCCAGACACCGGGGAGCTGTTTTTT. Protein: CASSQDHATGGPDTGELFF.

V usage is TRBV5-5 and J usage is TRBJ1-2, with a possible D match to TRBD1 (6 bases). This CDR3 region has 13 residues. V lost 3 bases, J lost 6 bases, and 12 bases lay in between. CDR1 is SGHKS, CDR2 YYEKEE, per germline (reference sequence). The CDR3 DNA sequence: TGTGCCAGCAGCTCCGGGACACAGCATGGCTACACCTTC. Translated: CASSSGTQHGYTF.

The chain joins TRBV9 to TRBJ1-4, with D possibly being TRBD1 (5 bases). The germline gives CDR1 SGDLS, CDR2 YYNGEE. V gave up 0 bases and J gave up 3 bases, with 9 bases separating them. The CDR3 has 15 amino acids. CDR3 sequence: CASSVAGTANEKLFF. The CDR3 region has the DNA TGTGCCAGCAGCGTAGCGGGGACTGCTAATGAAAAACTGTTTTTT.

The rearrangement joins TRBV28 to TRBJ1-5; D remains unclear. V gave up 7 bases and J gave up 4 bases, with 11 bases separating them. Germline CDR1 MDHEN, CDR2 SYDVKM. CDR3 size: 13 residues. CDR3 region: CASNLDGNQPQHF. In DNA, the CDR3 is TGTGCCAGCAATCTGGACGGGAATCAGCCCCAGCATTTT.

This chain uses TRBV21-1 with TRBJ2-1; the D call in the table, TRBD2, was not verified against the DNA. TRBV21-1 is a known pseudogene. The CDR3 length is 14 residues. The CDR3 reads CANRWGGVYNEQFF. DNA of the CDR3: TGTGCCAACCGTTGGGGAGGGGTGTACAATGAGCAGTTCTTC.

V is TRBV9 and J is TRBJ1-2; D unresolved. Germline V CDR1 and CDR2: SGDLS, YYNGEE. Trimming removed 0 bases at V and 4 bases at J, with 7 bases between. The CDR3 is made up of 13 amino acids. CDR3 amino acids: CASSVGRGYGYTF. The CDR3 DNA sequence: TGTGCCAGCAGCGTAGGACGCGGCTATGGCTACACCTTC.

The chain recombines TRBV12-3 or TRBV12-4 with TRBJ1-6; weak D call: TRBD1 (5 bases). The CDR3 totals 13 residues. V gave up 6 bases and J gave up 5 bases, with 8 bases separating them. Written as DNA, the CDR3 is TGTGCCAGCAGGGGACTGAATAATTCACCCCTCCACTTT. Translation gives CASRGLNNSPLHF.

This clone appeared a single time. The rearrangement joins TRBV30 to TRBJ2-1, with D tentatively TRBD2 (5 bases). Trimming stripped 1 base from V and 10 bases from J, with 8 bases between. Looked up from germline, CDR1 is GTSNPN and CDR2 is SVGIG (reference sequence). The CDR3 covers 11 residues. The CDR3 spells CAWSGRGEQFF. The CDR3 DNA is TGTGCCTGGAGTGGGAGAGGGGAGCAGTTCTTC.

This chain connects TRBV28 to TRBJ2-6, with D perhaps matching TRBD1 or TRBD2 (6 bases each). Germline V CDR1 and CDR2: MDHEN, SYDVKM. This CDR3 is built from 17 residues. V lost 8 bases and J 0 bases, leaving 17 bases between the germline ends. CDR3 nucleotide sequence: TGTGCCAGCGGGGCGGGACACGTAAGCTCTGGGGCCAACGTCCTGACTTTC. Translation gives CASGAGHVSSGANVLTF.

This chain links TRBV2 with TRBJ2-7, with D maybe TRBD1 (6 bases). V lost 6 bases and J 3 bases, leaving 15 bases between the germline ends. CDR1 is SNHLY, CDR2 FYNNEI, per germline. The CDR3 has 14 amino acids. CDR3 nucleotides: TGTGCCAGCAGATTAAGGGACACCTTCTACGAGCAGTACTTC. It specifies CASRLRDTFYEQYF.

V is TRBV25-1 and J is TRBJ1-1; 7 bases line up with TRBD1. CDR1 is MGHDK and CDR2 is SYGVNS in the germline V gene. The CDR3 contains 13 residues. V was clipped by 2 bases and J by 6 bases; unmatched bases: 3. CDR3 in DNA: TGTGCCAGCAGTGAAGACCAGGGGGCTGAAGCTTTCTTT. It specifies CASSEDQGAEAFF.

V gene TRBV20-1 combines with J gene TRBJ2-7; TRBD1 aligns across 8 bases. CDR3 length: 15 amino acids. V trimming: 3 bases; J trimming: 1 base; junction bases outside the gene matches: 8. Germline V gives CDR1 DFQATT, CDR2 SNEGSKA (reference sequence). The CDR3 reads CSASVGTGFSYEQYF. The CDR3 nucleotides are TGCAGTGCTAGTGTAGGGACAGGCTTTTCCTACGAGCAGTACTTC.

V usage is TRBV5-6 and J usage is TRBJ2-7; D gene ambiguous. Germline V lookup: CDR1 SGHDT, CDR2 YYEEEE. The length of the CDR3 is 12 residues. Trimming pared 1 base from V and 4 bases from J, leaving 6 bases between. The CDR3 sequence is CASSLRRYEQYF. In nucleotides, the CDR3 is TGTGCCAGCAGCTTGAGACGGTACGAGCAGTACTTC.

DNA of the CDR3: TGTGCCAGCAGCCGTACAGGCTACGAGCAGTACGTC. Translation: CASSRTGYEQYV. The chain employs TRBV11-2 and TRBJ2-7; D perhaps matches TRBD1 (5 bases). Trimming took off 5 bases at V and 3 bases at J, with 8 bases between the two ends. The germline gives CDR1 SGHAT, CDR2 FQNNGV. The CDR3 totals 12 residues.

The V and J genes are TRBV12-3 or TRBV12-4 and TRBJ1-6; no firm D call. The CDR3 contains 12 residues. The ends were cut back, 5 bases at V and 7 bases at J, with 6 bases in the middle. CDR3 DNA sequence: TGTGCCAGCAGTAACCCAAATTCACCCCTCCACTTT. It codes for CASSNPNSPLHF.

CDR3 region: CASSQSRRGGGANYGYTF. Written as DNA, the CDR3 is TGTGCCAGCAGCCAGTCTCGCAGGGGCGGAGGGGCTAACTATGGCTACACCTTC. The chain is built from TRBV3-1 (or the pseudogene TRBV3-2) and TRBJ1-2, with D possibly matching TRBD1 (6 bases). Germline values: CDR1 LGHDT, CDR2 YNNKEL (reference sequence). Between the trimmed V and J ends, which lost 3 bases and 0 bases, there was a span of 20 bases. The CDR3 runs 18 residues.

CDR3 bases: TGTGCCAGCAGCGTCGGGGGAATGAACACTGAAGCTTTCTTT. This sequence encodes CASSVGGMNTEAFF. The rearrangement joins TRBV9 to TRBJ1-1, with a weak D call TRBD1 (5 bases). The germline V and J ends were trimmed by 2 bases and 0 bases, with 8 bases remaining between them. Germline V gives CDR1 SGDLS, CDR2 YYNGEE. The CDR3 is made up of 14 amino acids.

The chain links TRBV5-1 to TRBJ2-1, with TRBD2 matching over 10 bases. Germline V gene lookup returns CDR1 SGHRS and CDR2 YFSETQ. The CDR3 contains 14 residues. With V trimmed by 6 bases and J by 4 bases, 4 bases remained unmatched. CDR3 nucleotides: TGCGCCAGCAAGGGGACTAGCGCATACAATGAGCAGTTCTTC. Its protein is CASKGTSAYNEQFF. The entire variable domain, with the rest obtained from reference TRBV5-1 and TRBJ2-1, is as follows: KAGVTQTPRYLIKTRGQQVTLSCSPISGHRSVSWYQQTPGQGLQFLFEYFSETQRNKGNFPGRFSGRQFSNSRSEMNVSTLELGDSALYLCASKGTSAYNEQFFGPGTRLTVL.